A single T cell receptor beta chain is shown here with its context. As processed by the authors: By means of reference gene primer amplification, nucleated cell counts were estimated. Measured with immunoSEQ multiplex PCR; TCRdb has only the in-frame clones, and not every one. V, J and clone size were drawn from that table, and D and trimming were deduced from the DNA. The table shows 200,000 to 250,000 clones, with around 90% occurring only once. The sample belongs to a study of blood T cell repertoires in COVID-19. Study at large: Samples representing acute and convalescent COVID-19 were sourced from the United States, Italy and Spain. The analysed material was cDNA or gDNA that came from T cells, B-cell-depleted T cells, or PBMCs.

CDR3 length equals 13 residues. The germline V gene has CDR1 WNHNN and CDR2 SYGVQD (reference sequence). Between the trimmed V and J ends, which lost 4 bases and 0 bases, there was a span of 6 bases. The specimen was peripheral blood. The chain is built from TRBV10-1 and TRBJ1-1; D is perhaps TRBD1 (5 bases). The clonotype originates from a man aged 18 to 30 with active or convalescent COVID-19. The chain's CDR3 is CASSGQMNTEAFF. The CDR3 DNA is TGCGCCAGCAGTGGACAGATGAACACTGAAGCTTTCTTT.